Listed below are T cell receptor beta chains from one sample, sequenced in a study of identical twins. Each CDR3 protein is one row after TCRdb ran MiXCR on the 5' RACE reads. This table holds hundreds of thousands of distinct CDR3 sequences, about 12% found once. The same sample was also used in a study of yellow fever vaccine responses in identical twins.

The sequenced material came from CD8+ T cells sorted from blood. The receptors come from a woman younger than 35 in good health. The CDR3 runs from the conserved cysteine through the conserved F or W. The D gene is left open where the match is weak. For some rows the clone size is stated as once, few or many, or as a class when expanded; others skip it.

abundance	v_gene	d_gene	len	j_gene	CDR3aa	CDR3nt
NA	TRBV10-3	NA	16	TRBJ2-3	CATYEGKRALGDTQYF	TGTGCCACCTATGAGGGGAAGCGGGCCCTCGGGGATACGCAGTATTTT
NA	TRBV4-1	NA	16	TRBJ2-7	CASSQDPFNRAYEQYF	TGCGCCAGCAGCCAAGATCCCTTTAACCGGGCCTACGAGCAGTACTTC
many	TRBV12-3/TRBV12-4	NA	14	TRBJ1-2	CASNRDTSNYGYTF	TGTGCCAGCAACCGGGACACCTCTAACTATGGCTACACCTTC
few	TRBV28	TRBD2	16	TRBJ2-2	CASSNGTSIFSGELFF	TGTGCCAGCAGTAACGGGACTAGCATTTTTTCCGGGGAGCTGTTTTTT
few	TRBV2	NA	12	TRBJ2-5	CAVPGHSETQYF	TGTGCCGTACCGGGACATAGTGAGACCCAGTACTTC
many	TRBV20-1	NA	15	TRBJ1-5	CSAREQGGSNQPQHF	TGCAGTGCTAGAGAACAGGGTGGAAGCAATCAGCCCCAGCATTTT
NA	TRBV19	TRBD2	15	TRBJ2-1	CASQESGGSYNEQFF	TGTGCCAGTCAAGAGAGCGGGGGTTCCTACAATGAGCAGTTCTTC
NA	TRBV14	TRBD1	16	TRBJ1-1	CASSQGGQGAYTEAFF	TGTGCCAGCAGCCAAGGGGGACAGGGGGCCTACACTGAAGCTTTCTTT
NA	TRBV6-1	NA	14	TRBJ2-7	CASSEEDGSYEQYF	TGTGCCAGCAGTGAAGAGGACGGCTCCTACGAGCAGTACTTC
many	TRBV5-1	NA	12	TRBJ1-1	CASRQTNTEAFF	TGCGCCAGCAGACAGACAAACACTGAAGCTTTCTTT
NA	TRBV24-1	NA	15	TRBJ2-6	CATSDLINGANVLTF	TGTGCCACCAGTGACCTAATTAATGGGGCCAACGTCCTGACTTTC
few	TRBV7-8	NA	12	TRBJ2-4	CASSHETPIQYF	TGTGCCAGCAGCCATGAGACCCCCATTCAGTACTTC
NA	TRBV7-8	NA	12	TRBJ2-7	CASSLMAYEQYF	TGTGCCAGCAGCTTAATGGCCTACGAGCAGTACTTC
many	TRBV3-1	NA	15	TRBJ2-4	CASSQGGLAKNIQYF	TGTGCCAGCAGCCAAGGTGGCTTAGCCAAAAACATTCAGTACTTC
few	TRBV10-3	TRBD1	13	TRBJ1-1	CAISESEGATGIF	TGTGCCATCAGTGAGTCCGAGGGGGCCACGGGGATCTTT
NA	TRBV9	NA	16	TRBJ2-1	CASSVSGGLSYNEQFF	TGTGCCAGCAGCGTATCGGGCGGACTTTCCTACAATGAGCAGTTCTTC